This T cell receptor beta chain was obtained from a study of blood T cell repertoires in COVID-19. Across the study: The origin of the acute and convalescent COVID-19 samples was the United States, Italy and Spain.

In the study's own analysis: Amplifying reference gene primers gave estimates of nucleated cell counts. Sequencing used immunoSEQ multiplex PCR; TCRdb keeps in-frame clones, though not all of them. From that table come the V and J calls and clone size; the DNA was used to work out D and trimming. Of 150,000 to 200,000 clones detected, roughly four fifths appear once; the ten largest clones hold more than 7.5%. Patients from Seattle were sampled longitudinally, starting during active infection. The ends were cut back, 3 bases at V and 5 bases at J, with 13 bases in the middle. CDR1 KGHSH and CDR2 LQKENI come from the germline V gene. This CDR3 is built from 14 residues.

The sequence was collected from a woman between 65 and 79 years old with COVID-19, enrolled during active disease. The chain employs TRBV18 and TRBJ1-1, with D possibly being TRBD1 (5 bases). The sequenced sample consisted of peripheral blood. This chain's CDR3 is CASSPWQGNTEAFF. The CDR3 DNA reads as TGTGCCAGCTCACCTTGGCAGGGCAATACTGAAGCTTTCTTT.